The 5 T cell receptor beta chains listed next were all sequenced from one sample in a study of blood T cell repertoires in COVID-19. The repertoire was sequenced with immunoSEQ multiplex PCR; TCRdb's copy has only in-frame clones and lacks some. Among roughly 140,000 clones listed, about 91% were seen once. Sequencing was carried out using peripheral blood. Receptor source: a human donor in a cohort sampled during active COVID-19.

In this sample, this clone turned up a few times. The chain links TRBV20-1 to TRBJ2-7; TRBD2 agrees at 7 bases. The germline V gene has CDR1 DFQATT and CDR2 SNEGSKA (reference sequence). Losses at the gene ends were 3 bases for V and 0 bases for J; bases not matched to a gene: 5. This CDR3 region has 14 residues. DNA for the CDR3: TGCAGTGCTAGTTTCAGCGGGGCCTCCTACGAGCAGTACTTC. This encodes CSASFSGASYEQYF.

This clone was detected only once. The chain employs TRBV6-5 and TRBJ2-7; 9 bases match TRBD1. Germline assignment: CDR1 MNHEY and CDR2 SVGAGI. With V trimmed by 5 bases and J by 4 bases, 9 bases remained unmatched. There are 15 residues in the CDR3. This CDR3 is CASSTGTGRVYEQYF. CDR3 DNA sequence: TGTGCCAGCAGTACCGGGACAGGGAGGGTGTACGAGCAGTACTTC.

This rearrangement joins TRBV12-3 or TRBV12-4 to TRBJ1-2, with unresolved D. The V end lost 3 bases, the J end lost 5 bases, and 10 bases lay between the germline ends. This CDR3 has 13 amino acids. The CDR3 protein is CASSFGFGYGYTF. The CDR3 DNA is TGTGCCAGCAGTTTCGGATTCGGGTATGGCTACACCTTC.

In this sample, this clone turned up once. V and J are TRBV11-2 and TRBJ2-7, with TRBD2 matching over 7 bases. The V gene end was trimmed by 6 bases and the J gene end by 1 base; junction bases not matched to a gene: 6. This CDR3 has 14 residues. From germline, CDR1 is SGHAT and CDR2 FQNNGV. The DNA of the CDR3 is TGTGCCAGCAGTGTAGCGGGCCTTTCCTACGAGCAGTACTTC. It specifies CASSVAGLSYEQYF.

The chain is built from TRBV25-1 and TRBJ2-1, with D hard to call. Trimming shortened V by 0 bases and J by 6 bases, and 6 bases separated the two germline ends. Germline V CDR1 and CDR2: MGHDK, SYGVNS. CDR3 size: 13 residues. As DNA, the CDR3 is TGTGCCAGCAGTGAATATCCATTCAATGAGCAGTTCTTC. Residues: CASSEYPFNEQFF.